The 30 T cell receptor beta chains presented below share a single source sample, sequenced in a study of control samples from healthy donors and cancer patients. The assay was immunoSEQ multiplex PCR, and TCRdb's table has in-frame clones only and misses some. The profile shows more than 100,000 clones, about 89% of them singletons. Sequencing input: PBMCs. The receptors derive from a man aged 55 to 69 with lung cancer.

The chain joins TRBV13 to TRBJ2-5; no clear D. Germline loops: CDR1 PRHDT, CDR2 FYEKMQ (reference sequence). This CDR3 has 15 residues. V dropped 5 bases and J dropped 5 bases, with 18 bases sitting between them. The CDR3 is CASSASGFGWETQYF. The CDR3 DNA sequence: TGTGCCAGCAGCGCGTCAGGTTTTGGGTGGGAGACCCAGTACTTC. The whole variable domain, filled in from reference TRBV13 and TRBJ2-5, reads AAGVIQSPRHLIKEKRETATLKCYPIPRHDTVYWYQQGPGQDPQFLISFYEKMQSDKGSIPDRFSAQQFSDYHSELNMSSLELGDSALYFCASSASGFGWETQYFGPGTRLLVL.

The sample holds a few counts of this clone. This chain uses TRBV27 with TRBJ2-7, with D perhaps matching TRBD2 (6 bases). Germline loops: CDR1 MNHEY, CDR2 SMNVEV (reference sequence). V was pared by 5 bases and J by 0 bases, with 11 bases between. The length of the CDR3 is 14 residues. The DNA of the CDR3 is TGTGCCAGCAGTACCGGGGGTCTCTCCTACGAGCAGTACTTC. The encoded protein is CASSTGGLSYEQYF.

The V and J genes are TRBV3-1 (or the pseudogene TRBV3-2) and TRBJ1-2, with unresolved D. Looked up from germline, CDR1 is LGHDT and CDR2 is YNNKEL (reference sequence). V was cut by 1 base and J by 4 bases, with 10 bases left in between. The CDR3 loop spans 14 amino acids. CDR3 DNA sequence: TGTGCCAGCAGCCAAGTTTCAGGTTCCTATGGCTACACCTTC. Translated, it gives CASSQVSGSYGYTF.

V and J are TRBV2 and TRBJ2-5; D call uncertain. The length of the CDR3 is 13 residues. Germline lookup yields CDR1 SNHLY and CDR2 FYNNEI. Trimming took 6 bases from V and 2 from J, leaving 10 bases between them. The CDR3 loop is CASRSGLQETQYF. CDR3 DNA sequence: TGTGCCAGCAGGTCAGGCCTACAAGAGACCCAGTACTTC.

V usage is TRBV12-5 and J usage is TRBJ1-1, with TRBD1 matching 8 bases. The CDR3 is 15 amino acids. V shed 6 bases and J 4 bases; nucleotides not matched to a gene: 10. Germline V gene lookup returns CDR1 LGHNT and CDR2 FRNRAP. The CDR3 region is CASGDRGGWVTEAFF. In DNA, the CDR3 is TGTGCTAGTGGCGACAGGGGTGGATGGGTCACTGAAGCTTTCTTT.

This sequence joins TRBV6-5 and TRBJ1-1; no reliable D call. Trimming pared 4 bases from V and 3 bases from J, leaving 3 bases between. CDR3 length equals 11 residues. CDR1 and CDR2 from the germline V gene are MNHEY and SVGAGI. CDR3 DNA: TGTGCCAGCAGTTTGTACACTGAAGCTTTCTTT. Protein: CASSLYTEAFF.

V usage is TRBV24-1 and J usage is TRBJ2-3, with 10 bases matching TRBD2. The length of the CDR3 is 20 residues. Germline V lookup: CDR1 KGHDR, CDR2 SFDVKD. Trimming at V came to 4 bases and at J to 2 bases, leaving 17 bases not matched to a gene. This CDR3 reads CATSDLGLAGETVSTDTQYF. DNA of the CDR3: TGTGCCACCAGTGACCTGGGGCTAGCGGGGGAAACCGTCTCCACAGATACGCAGTATTTT.

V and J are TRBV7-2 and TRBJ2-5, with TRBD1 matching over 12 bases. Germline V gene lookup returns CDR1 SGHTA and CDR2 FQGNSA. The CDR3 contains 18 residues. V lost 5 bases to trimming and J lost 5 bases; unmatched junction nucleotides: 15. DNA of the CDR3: TGTGCCAGCAGCCCCCGTACCATCGGGACAGGGGGCAAGGAGACCCAGTACTTC. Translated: CASSPRTIGTGGKETQYF. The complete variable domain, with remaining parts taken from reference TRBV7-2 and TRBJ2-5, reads GAGVSQSPSNKVTEKGKDVELRCDPISGHTALYWYRQSLGQGLEFLIYFQGNSAPDKSGLPSDRFSAERTGGSVSTLTIQRTQQEDSAVYLCASSPRTIGTGGKETQYFGPGTRLLVL.

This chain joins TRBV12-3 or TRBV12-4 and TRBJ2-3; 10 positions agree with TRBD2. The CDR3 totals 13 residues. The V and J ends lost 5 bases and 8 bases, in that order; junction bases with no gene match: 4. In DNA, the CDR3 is TGTGCCAGCAGTCCCAGCGGGGGGGTTACGCAGTATTTT. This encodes CASSPSGGVTQYF.

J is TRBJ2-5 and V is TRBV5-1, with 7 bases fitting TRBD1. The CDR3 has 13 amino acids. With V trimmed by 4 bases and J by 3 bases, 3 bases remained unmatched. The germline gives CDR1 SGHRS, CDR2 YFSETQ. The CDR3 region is CASSPGQEETQYF. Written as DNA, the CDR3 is TGCGCCAGCAGCCCCGGACAGGAAGAGACCCAGTACTTC.

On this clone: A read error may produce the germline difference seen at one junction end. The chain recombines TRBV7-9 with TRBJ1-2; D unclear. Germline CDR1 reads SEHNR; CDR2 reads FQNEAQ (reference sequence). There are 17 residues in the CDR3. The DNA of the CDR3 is TGTGCCAGCACCCTACTTGGAGAGGGCCCGAGGAGAGGCGGCTACATCTTC. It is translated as CASTLLGEGPRRGGYIF.

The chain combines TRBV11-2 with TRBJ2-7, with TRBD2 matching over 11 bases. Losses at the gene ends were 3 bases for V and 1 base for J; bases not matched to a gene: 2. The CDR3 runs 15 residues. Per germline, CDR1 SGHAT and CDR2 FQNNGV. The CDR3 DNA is TGTGCCAGCAGCTTTTCTAGCGGGGGGTCCTACGAGCAGTACTTC. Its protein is CASSFSSGGSYEQYF.

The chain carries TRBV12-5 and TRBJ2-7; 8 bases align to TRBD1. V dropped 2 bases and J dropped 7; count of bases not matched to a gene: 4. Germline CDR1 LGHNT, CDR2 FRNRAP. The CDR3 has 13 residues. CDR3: CASGLQGAQEQYV. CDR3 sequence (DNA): TGTGCTAGTGGTTTGCAGGGGGCGCAAGAGCAGTACGTC.

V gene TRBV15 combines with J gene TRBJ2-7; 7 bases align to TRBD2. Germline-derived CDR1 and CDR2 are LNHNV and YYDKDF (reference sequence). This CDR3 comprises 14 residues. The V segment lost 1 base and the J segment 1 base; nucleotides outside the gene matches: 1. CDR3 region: CATSRGGGSYEQYV. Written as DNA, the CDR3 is TGTGCCACCAGCAGAGGGGGGGGGTCCTACGAGCAGTACGTC.

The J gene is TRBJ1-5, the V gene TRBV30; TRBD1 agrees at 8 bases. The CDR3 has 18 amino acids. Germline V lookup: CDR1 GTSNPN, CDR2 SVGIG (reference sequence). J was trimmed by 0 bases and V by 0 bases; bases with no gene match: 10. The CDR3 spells CAWSVSAGGPHSNQPQHF. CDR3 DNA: TGTGCCTGGAGTGTATCGGCAGGGGGCCCCCATAGCAATCAGCCCCAGCATTTT.

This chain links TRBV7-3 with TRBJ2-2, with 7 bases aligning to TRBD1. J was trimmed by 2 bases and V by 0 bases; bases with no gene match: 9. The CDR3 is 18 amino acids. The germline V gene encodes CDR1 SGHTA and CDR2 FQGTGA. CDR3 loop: CASSLTGYRGGNTGELFF. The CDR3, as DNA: TGTGCCAGCAGCTTAACGGGATACAGGGGTGGAAACACCGGGGAGCTGTTTTTT.

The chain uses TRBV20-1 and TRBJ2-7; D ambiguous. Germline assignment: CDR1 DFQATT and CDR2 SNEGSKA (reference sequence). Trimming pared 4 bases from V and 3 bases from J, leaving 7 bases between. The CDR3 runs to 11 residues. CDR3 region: CSANPGYEQYF. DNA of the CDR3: TGCAGTGCTAACCCGGGCTACGAGCAGTACTTC.

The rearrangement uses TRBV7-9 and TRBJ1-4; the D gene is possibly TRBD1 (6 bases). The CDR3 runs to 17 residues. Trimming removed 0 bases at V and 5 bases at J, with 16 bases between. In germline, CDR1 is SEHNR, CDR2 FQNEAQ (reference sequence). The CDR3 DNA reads TGTGCCAGCAGCTTAGCGTTACAGGGTGGGAAAAATGAAAAACTGTTTTTT. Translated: CASSLALQGGKNEKLFF. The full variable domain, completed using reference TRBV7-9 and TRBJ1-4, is DTGVSQNPRHKITKRGQNVTFRCDPISEHNRLYWYRQTLGQGPEFLTYFQNEAQLEKSRLLSDRFSAERPKGSFSTLEIQRTEQGDSAMYLCASSLALQGGKNEKLFFGSGTQLSVL.

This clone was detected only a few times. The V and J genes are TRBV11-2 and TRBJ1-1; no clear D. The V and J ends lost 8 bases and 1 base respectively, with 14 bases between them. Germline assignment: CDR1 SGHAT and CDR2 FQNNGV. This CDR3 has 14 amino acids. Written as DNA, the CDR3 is TGTGCCAGCTTGAGGTTCCAGGCGAACACTGAAGCTTTCTTT. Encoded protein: CASLRFQANTEAFF.

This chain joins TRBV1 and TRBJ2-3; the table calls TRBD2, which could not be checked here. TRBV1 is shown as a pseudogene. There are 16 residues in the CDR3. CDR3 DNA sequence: TGCACCAGCAGCCTTTTAGCGGGGGGGTTCACAGATACGCAGTATTTT. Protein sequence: CTSSLLAGGFTDTQYF.

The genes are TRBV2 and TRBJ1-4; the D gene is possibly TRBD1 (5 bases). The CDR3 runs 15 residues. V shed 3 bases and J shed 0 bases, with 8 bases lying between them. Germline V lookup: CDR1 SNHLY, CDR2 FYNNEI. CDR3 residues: CASSDGGATNEKLFF. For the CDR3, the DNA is TGTGCCAGCAGTGATGGGGGGGCAACTAATGAAAAACTGTTTTTT.

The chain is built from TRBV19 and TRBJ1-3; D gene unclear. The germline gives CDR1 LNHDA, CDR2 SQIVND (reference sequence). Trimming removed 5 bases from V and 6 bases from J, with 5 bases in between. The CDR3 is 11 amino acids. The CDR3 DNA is TGTGCCAGTAGTTCCTCAAACACCATATATTTT. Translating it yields CASSSSNTIYF.

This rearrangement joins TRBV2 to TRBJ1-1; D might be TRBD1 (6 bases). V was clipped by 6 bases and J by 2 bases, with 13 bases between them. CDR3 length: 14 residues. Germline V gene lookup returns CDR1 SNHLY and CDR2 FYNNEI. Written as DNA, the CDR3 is TGTGCCAGCAGAGCCGGGACATCAAACACTGAAGCTTTCTTT. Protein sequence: CASRAGTSNTEAFF.

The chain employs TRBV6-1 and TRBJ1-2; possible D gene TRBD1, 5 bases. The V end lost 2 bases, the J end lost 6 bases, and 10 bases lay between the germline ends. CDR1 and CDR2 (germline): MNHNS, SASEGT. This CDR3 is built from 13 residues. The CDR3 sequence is CASSERRGDGYTF. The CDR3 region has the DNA TGTGCCAGCAGTGAAAGACGGGGGGATGGCTACACCTTC.

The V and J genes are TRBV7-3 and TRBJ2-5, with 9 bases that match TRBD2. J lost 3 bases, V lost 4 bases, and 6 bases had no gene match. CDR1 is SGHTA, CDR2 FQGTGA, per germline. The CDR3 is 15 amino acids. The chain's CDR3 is CASSYSGGTEETQYF. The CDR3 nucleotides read TGTGCCAGCAGCTATAGCGGGGGAACGGAAGAGACCCAGTACTTC.

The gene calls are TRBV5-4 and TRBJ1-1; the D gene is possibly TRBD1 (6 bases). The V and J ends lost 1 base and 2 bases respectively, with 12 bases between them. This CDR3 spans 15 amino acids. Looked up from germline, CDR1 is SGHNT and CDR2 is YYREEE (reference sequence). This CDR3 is CASSLPGQTNTEAFF. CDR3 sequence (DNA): TGTGCCAGCAGCTTGCCGGGACAAACCAACACTGAAGCTTTCTTT.

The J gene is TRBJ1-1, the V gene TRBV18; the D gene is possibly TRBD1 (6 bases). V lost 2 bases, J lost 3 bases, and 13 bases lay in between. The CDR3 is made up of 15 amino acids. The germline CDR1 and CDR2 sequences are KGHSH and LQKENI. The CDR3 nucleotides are TGTGCCAGCTCACCAGCGGGGGCGGTGGACACTGAAGCTTTCTTT. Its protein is CASSPAGAVDTEAFF.

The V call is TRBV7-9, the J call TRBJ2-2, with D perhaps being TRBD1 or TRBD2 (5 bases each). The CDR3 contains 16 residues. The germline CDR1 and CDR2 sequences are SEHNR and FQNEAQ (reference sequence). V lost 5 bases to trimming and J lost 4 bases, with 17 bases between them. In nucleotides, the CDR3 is TGTGCCAGCAGCCCAATATGGGACCACACCACCGGGGAGCTGTTTTTT. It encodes CASSPIWDHTTGELFF.

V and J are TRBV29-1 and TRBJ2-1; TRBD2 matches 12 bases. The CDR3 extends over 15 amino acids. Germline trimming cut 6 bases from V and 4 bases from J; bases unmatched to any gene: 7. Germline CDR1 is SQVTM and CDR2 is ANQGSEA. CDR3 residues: CSVRGGTSGYNEQFF. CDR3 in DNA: TGCAGCGTCCGCGGCGGGACTAGCGGGTACAATGAGCAGTTCTTC.

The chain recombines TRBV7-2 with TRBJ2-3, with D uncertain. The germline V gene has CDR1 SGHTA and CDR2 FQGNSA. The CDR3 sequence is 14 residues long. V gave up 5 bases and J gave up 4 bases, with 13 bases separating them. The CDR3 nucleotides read TGTGCCAGCAGCCAACGCTCAGGACCAGATACGCAGTATTTT. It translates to CASSQRSGPDTQYF. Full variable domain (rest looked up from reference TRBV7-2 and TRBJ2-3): GAGVSQSPSNKVTEKGKDVELRCDPISGHTALYWYRQSLGQGLEFLIYFQGNSAPDKSGLPSDRFSAERTGGSVSTLTIQRTQQEDSAVYLCASSQRSGPDTQYFGPGTRLTVL.